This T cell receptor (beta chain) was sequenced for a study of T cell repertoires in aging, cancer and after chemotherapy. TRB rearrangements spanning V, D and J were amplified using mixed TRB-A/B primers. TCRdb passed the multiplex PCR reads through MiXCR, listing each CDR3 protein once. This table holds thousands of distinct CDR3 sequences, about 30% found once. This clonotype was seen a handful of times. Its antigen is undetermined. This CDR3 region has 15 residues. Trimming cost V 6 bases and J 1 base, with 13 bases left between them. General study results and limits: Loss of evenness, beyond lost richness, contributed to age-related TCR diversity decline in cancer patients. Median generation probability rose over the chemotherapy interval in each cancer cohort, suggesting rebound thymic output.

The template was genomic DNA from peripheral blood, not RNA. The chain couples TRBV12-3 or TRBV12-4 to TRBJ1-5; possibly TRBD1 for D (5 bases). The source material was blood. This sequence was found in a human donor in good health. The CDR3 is CASSQGGTSNQPQHF. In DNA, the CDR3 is TGTGCCAGCAGCCAGGGAGGAACAAGCAATCAGCCCCAGCATTTT.